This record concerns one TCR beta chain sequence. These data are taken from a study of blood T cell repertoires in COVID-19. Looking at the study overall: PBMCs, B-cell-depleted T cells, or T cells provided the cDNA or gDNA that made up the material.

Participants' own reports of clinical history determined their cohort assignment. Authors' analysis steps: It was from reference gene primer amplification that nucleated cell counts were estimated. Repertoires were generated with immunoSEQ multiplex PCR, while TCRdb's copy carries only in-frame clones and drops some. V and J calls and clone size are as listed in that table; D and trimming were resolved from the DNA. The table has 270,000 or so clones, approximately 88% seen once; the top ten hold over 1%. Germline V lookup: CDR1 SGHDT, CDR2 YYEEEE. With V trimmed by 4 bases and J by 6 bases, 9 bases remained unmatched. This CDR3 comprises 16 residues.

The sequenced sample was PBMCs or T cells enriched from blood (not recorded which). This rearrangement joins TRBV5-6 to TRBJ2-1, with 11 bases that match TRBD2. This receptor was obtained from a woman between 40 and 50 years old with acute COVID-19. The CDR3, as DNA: TGTGCCAGCAGCCGCAGGGGGACTAGCGGCCTCAATGAGCAGTTCTTC. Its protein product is CASSRRGTSGLNEQFF.